This T cell receptor beta chain derives from a study of blood T cell repertoires in COVID-19. As for the study in general: Italy, Spain and the United States were the sources of the convalescent and acute COVID-19 samples. PBMCs, B-cell-depleted T cells, or T cells provided the cDNA or gDNA that made up the material.

CDR1 SGHRS and CDR2 YFSETQ come from the germline V gene. Unmatched junction bases numbered 7, after V lost 4 bases and J lost 8 bases. CDR3 length equals 14 residues. In the original analysis: Using reference gene primer amplification, nucleated cell counts were estimated. Clones were read by immunoSEQ multiplex PCR, and TCRdb kept only the in-frame ones, dropping some. V, J and clone size derive from that table, while D and trimming were established from the DNA sequence. The sample consists of around 25,000 clones, about 89% of them appearing once. The sequenced sample was peripheral blood. This clonotype was obtained from a man in his 70s with acute or convalescent COVID-19. The rearrangement joins TRBV5-1 to TRBJ2-1, with TRBD2 matching 9 bases. CDR3 nucleotides: TGCGCCAGCAGCCTTACGACTAGCGGCTATGAGCAGTTCTTC. Amino acids: CASSLTTSGYEQFF.